Each of the 11 T cell receptor beta chains below was sequenced from the same sample in a study of blood T cell repertoires in COVID-19. The protocol was immunoSEQ multiplex PCR, while the TCRdb copy is restricted to in-frame clones and leaves out a portion. Of 120,000 or so clones listed, roughly 80% are singletons. The specimen sequenced was peripheral blood. The receptors come from a man between 65 and 79 years old with acute or convalescent COVID-19.

This clone was detected a few times. The J gene is TRBJ2-3, the V gene TRBV5-1; 7 nucleotides align to TRBD2. CDR3 size: 16 residues. CDR1 and CDR2 (germline): SGHRS, YFSETQ. Unmatched junction bases numbered 9, after V lost 1 base and J lost 4 bases. The CDR3 DNA reads TGCGCCAGCAGCTTGCGGGTCGGCGGGAGTTCAGATACGCAGTATTTT. Translation: CASSLRVGGSSDTQYF. Drawing the rest from reference TRBV5-1 and TRBJ2-3, the complete variable domain is KAGVTQTPRYLIKTRGQQVTLSCSPISGHRSVSWYQQTPGQGLQFLFEYFSETQRNKGNFPGRFSGRQFSNSRSEMNVSTLELGDSALYLCASSLRVGGSSDTQYFGPGTRLTVL.

This chain's CDR3 is CAWRWGRGNYGYTF. In DNA, the CDR3 is TGTGCCTGGAGGTGGGGCAGGGGTAACTATGGCTACACCTTC. This chain links TRBV30 with TRBJ1-2; D might be TRBD1 (6 bases). The CDR3 extends over 14 amino acids. Germline V gene data show CDR1 as GTSNPN and CDR2 as SVGIG (reference sequence). The V end was cut by 3 bases, the J end by 1 base, with 12 bases between.

The chain joins TRBV7-3 to TRBJ1-1; 7 nucleotides align to TRBD1. Germline CDR1 and CDR2: SGHTA and FQGTGA. The junction had 1 base not matched to a gene; V was cut back by 5 bases and J by 1 base. The CDR3 has 13 residues. The DNA for the CDR3 is TGTGCCAGCAGCAGACAGGGGAACACTGAAGCTTTCTTT. Translation gives CASSRQGNTEAFF.

The CDR3 nucleotides read TGTGCCAGCTCACCTGGGACTAGCGAGAACAATGAGCAGTTCTTC. Residues: CASSPGTSENNEQFF. V gene TRBV18 combines with J gene TRBJ2-1, with 10 nucleotides matching TRBD2. The germline gives CDR1 KGHSH, CDR2 LQKENI. The CDR3 is 15 residues long. V shed 3 bases, J shed 5 bases, and the junction held 4 bases outside the gene matches. The whole variable domain, filled in from reference TRBV18 and TRBJ2-1, reads NAGVMQNPRHLVRRRGQEARLRCSPMKGHSHVYWYRQLPEEGLKFMVYLQKENIIDESGMPKERFSAEFPKEGPSILRIQQVVRGDSAAYFCASSPGTSENNEQFFGPGTRLTVL.

The rearrangement joins TRBV10-3 to TRBJ2-1; 9 bases align to TRBD2. The CDR3 contains 16 residues. Losses at the gene ends were 4 bases for V and 8 bases for J; bases not matched to a gene: 12. Per the germline V gene, CDR1 is ENHRY and CDR2 is SYGVKD. The CDR3 DNA follows: TGTGCCATCAGTGTTGGGTCGGCTAGCGGGGTCGATGAGCAGTTCTTC. As protein: CAISVGSASGVDEQFF.

V is TRBV29-1 and J is TRBJ2-2; TRBD1 agrees at 8 bases. From germline, CDR1 is SQVTM and CDR2 ANQGSEA. The CDR3 loop spans 14 amino acids. With V trimmed by 0 bases and J by 4 bases, 1 base remained unmatched. CDR3 sequence: CSVEEQGGTGELFF. DNA of the CDR3: TGCAGCGTTGAAGAACAGGGGGGCACCGGGGAGCTGTTTTTT.

The chain employs TRBV14 and TRBJ2-1, with 11 nucleotides matching TRBD2. This CDR3 comprises 15 residues. Germline CDR1 and CDR2: SGHDN and FVKESK. V dropped 1 base and J dropped 4; count of bases not matched to a gene: 0. The CDR3 coding sequence is TGTGCCAGCAGCCAAGTAGCGGGAGGGTACAATGAGCAGTTCTTC. This translates into CASSQVAGGYNEQFF. The full variable domain, completed using reference TRBV14 and TRBJ2-1, is EAGVTQFPSHSVIEKGQTVTLRCDPISGHDNLYWYRRVMGKEIKFLLHFVKESKQDESGMPNNRFLAERTGGTYSTLKVQPAELEDSGVYFCASSQVAGGYNEQFFGPGTRLTVL.

The CDR3 DNA sequence: TGCGCCAGCAGCGCGACAGGGCGGGCAGATACGCAGTATTTT. It codes for CASSATGRADTQYF. The chain carries TRBV5-1 and TRBJ2-3; TRBD1 aligns across 7 bases. The CDR3 spans 14 residues. V dropped 4 bases and J dropped 4; count of bases not matched to a gene: 6. Germline assignment: CDR1 SGHRS and CDR2 YFSETQ.

This chain connects TRBV5-1 to TRBJ2-2; TRBD2 matches at 8 bases. The CDR3 runs to 16 residues. Trimming cost V 0 bases and J 3 bases; bases outside gene matches: 4. The germline V gene encodes CDR1 SGHRS and CDR2 YFSETQ. The CDR3 DNA reads as TGCGCCAGCAGCTTGGCAGTCGGGGGGGACACCGGGGAGCTGTTTTTT. It codes for CASSLAVGGDTGELFF.

This chain connects TRBV5-1 to TRBJ2-2, with 9 bases identical to TRBD1. Germline CDR1 and CDR2: SGHRS and YFSETQ. This CDR3 spans 15 amino acids. The junction had 4 bases not matched to a gene; V was cut back by 3 bases and J by 4 bases. CDR3 bases: TGCGCCAGCAGCTCCGGACAGGGGCTCACCGGGGAGCTGTTTTTT. The encoded protein is CASSSGQGLTGELFF.

The chain recombines TRBV6-5 with TRBJ2-7, with 7 bases identical to TRBD1. The CDR3 loop spans 14 amino acids. J was trimmed by 3 bases and V by 0 bases; bases with no gene match: 2. CDR1 and CDR2 from the germline V gene are MNHEY and SVGAGI. Here the CDR3 reads CASSYSGTDYEQYF. The CDR3 nucleotides read TGTGCCAGCAGTTACTCTGGGACAGACTACGAGCAGTACTTC.